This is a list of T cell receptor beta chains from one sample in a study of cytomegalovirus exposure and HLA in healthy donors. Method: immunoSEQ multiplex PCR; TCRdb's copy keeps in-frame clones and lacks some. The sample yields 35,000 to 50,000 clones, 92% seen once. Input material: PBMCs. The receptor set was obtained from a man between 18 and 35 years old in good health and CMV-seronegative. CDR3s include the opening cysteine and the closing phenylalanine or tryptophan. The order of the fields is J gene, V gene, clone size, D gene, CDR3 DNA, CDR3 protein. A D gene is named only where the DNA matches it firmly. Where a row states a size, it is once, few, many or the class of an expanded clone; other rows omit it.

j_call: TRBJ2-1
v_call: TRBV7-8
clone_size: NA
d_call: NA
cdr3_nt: TGTGCCAGCAGCATAACGGGCTGGGGCCACAATGGGATCTTC
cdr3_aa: CASSITGWGHNGIF

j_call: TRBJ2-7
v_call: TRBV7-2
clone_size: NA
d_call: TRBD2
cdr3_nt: TGTGCCAGCAGCCCAAGGACTAGCGTCACCTACGAGCAGTACTTC
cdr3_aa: CASSPRTSVTYEQYF

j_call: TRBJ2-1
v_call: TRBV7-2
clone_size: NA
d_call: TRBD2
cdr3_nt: TGTGCCAGCAGCCGGACTAGCGGGAGGAATGAGCAGTTCTTC
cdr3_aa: CASSRTSGRNEQFF

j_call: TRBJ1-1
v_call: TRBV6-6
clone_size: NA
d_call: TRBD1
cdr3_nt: TGTGCCAGCAGCTACGGACAGGGTGAAGCTTTCTTT
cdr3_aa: CASSYGQGEAFF

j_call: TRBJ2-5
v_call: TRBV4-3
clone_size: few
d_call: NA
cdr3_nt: TGCGCCAGCAGCCAAGATCCCGACAGGCAAGAGACCCAGTACTTC
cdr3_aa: CASSQDPDRQETQYF

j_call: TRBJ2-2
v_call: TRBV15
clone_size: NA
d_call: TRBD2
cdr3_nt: TGTGCCACCAGCAGAGTGGGGGGGGATCTCACCGGGGAGCTGTTTTTT
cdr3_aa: CATSRVGGDLTGELFF

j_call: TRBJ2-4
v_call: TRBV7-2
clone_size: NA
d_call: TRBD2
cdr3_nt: TGTGCCAGCAGCCCGGGACTAGCGGGGGTAAAAAACATTCAGTACTTC
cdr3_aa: CASSPGLAGVKNIQYF

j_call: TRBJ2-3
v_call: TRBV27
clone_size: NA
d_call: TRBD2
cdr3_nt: TGTGCCAGCAGTTTCTTACTAGCGCCAGATACGCAGTATTTT
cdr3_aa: CASSFLLAPDTQYF

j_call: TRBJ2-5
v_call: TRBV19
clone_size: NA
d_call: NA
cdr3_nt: TGTGCCAGTAGTGGGGGGGGCTTTGAGACCCAGTACTTC
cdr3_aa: CASSGGGFETQYF

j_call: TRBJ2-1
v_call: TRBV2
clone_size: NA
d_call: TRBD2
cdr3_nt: TGTGCCAGTCGACTAGCGAGCTCCTACAATGAGCAGTTCTTC
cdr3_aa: CASRLASSYNEQFF

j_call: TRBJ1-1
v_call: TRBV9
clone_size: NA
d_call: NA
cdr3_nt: TGTGCCAGCAGCGTAGGTGAAGGGAGTAACACTGAAGCTTTCTTT
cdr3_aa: CASSVGEGSNTEAFF

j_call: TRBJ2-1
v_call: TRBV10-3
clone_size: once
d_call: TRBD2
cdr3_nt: TGTGCCATCAACGTTGGCGCGGGGGAAGGGTACAATGAGCAGTTCTTC
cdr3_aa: CAINVGAGEGYNEQFF

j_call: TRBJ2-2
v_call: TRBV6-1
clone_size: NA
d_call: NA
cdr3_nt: TGTGCCAGCAGTTATGACAAGAAGGAGCTGTTTTTT
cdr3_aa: CASSYDKKELFF

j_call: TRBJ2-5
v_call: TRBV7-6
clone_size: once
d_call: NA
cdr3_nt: TGTGCCAGCAGCTTAGCGGGGGCCGTGCAAGAGACCCAGTACTTC
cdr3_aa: CASSLAGAVQETQYF

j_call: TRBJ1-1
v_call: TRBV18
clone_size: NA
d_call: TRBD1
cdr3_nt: TGTGCCAGCTCACCCGGGACAGTATTGAACACTGAAGCTTTCTTT
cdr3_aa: CASSPGTVLNTEAFF

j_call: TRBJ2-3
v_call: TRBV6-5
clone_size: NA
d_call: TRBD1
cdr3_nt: TGTGCCAGCAAGAGGGGGCGAACAGATACGCAGTATTTT
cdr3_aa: CASKRGRTDTQYF

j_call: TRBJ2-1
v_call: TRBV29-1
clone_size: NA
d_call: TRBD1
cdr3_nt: TGCAGCGTCGAGGGTTCGACCGGGACAGGGGGCTTTAGCTCCTACAATGAGCAGTTCTTC
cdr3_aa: CSVEGSTGTGGFSSYNEQFF

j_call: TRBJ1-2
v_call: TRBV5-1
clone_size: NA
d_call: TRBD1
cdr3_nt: TGCGCCAGCAGCCTAGACAGGGTGAACTATGGCTACACCTTC
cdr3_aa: CASSLDRVNYGYTF

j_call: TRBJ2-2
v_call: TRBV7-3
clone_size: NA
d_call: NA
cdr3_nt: TGTGCCAGCAGCTACCTAGGCGGGGGCAACACCGGGGAGCTGTTTTTT
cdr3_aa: CASSYLGGGNTGELFF

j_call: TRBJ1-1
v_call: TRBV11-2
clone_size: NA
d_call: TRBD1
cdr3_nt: TGTGCCAGCAGCTGGACAGAGACAGGGATCATAACGGGGAATACTGAAGCTTTCTTT
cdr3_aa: CASSWTETGIITGNTEAFF

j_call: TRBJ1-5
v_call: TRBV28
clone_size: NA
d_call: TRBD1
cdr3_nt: TGTGCCAGCAGTTTTCAGCAGGGGGCGGGTCAGCCCCAGCATTTT
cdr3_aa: CASSFQQGAGQPQHF

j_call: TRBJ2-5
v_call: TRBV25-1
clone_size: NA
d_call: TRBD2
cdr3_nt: TGTGCCAGCATGGCTAGCGGGAGAGGTGTACAAGAGACCCAGTACTTC
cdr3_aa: CASMASGRGVQETQYF

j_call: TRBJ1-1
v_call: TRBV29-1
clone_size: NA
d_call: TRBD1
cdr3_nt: TGCAGCGTGGGACAGGGGTATGAAGCTTTCTTT
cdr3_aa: CSVGQGYEAFF

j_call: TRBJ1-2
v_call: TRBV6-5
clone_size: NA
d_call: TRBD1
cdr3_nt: TGTGCCAGCAGACCCGGGACAGTCAATAACTATGGCTACACCTTC
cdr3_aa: CASRPGTVNNYGYTF

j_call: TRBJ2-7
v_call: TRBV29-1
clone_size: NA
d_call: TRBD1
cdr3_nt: TGCAGCGTTCGGGACAGAGCCTACGAGCAGTACTTC
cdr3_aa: CSVRDRAYEQYF

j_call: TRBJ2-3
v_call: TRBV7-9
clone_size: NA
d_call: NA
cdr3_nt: TGTGCCAGCAGCCCGGTGGCAGATACGCAGTATTTT
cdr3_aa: CASSPVADTQYF

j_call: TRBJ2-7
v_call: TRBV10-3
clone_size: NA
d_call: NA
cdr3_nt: TGTGCCATCAGTGAGGGGCAGGGGCTCCACGAGCAGTACTTC
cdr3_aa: CAISEGQGLHEQYF

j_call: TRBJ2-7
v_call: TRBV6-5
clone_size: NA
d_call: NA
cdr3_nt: TGTGCCAGCAGCATGACAGGTACCGGGTCCGACGAGCAGTACTTC
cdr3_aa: CASSMTGTGSDEQYF

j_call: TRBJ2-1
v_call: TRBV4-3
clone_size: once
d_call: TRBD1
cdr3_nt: TGCGCCAGCAGCCGCACCTACAGGGGTGGTTCTTACAATGAGCAGTTCTTC
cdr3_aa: CASSRTYRGGSYNEQFF

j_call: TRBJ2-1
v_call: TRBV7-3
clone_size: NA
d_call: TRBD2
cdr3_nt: TGTGCCAGCAGCTTAGAGCGACTAGCGGGGGGTCATGAGCAGTTCTTC
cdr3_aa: CASSLERLAGGHEQFF

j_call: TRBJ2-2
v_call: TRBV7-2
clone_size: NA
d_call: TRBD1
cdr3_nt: TGTGCCAGCAGCTTGACGACAGGGAGTACCGGGGAGCTGTTTTTT
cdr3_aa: CASSLTTGSTGELFF

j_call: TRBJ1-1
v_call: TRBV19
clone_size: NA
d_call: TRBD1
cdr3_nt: TGTGCCAGTGGACAGGGAATAAACACTGAAGCTTTCTTT
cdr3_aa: CASGQGINTEAFF

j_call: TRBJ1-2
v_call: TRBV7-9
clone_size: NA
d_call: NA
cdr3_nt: TGTGCCAGCAGCTTAATGGGACAAGGCTACGGTGGCTACACCTTC
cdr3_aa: CASSLMGQGYGGYTF

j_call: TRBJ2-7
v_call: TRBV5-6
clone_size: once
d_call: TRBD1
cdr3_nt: TGTGCCAGCAGATATGAGGACAGGAGCTCCTACGAGCAGTACTTC
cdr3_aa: CASRYEDRSSYEQYF

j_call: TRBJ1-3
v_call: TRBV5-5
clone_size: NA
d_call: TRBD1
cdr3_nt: TGTGCCAGCAGCCCGCTTGGAGGACAGGGGATCGGAAACACCATATATTTT
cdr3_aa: CASSPLGGQGIGNTIYF

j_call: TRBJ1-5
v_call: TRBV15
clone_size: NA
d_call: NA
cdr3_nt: TGTGCCACCAGCAGAGACTCTCGGAGCAATCAGCCCCAGCATTTT
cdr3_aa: CATSRDSRSNQPQHF

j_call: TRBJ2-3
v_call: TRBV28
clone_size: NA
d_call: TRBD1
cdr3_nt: TGTGCCAGCAGCCAGTCACAGGGGGCTAGCACAGATACGCAGTATTTT
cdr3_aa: CASSQSQGASTDTQYF

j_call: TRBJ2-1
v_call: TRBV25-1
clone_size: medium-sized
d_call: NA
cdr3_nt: TGTGCCAGCAGTGATTGGGGGGATGAGCAGTTCTTC
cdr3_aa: CASSDWGDEQFF

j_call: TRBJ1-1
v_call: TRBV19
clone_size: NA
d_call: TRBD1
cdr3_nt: TGTGCCAGCCGGAAAAGACAGGGGAATAGGCCTGAAGCTTTCTTT
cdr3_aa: CASRKRQGNRPEAFF

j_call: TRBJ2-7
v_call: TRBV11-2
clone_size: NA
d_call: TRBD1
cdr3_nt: TGTGCCAGCAGTACAGACAGGGGCCGTACCTACGAGCAGTACTTC
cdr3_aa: CASSTDRGRTYEQYF